One sample yielded the 9 T cell receptor beta chains listed below, sequenced in a study of T cell changes during pregnancy in multiple sclerosis (dated by TCRdb to about 2019). The library was produced with the immunoSEQ multiplex PCR assay. Sourced from immuneACCESS, this table was stored by TCRdb with only in-frame sequences that have V and J called. A share of the clones is absent; for the studies checked, an unresolved V gene accounts for under half, and the remainder has no known explanation. This sample holds some 50,000 clones; 85% to 95% were observed only once. The leading ten clones occupy 0.95% to 1% of the sample. The specimen was peripheral blood, collected after pregnancy. These receptors originate from a female donor with multiple sclerosis, enrolled in a pregnancy study.

This chain connects TRBV4-3 to TRBJ2-4, with 9 nucleotides matching TRBD2. Per the germline V gene, CDR1 is LGHNA and CDR2 is YSLEER. The CDR3 runs 15 residues. V dropped 2 bases and J dropped 4; count of bases not matched to a gene: 3. The CDR3 is CASSQTTSGKNIQYF. The DNA of the CDR3 is TGCGCCAGCAGCCAAACGACTAGCGGAAAAAACATTCAGTACTTC.

This clone has more than one count but fewer than ten. The chain recombines TRBV5-4 with TRBJ1-5; a possible D gene is TRBD1 (6 bases). Germline values: CDR1 SGHNT, CDR2 YYREEE (reference sequence). V lost 2 bases, J lost 9 bases, and 12 bases lay in between. The length of the CDR3 is 13 residues. The CDR3 region has the DNA TGTGCCAGCAGCTTCGGACAGAATAGGCCCCAGCATTTT. Translation: CASSFGQNRPQHF. Full variable domain (remainder filled in from reference TRBV5-4 and TRBJ1-5): ETGVTQSPTHLIKTRGQQVTLRCSSQSGHNTVSWYQQALGQGPQFIFQYYREEENGRGNFPPRFSGLQFPNYSSELNVNALELDDSALYLCASSFGQNRPQHFGDGTRLSIL.

The chain uses TRBV30 and TRBJ2-1, with a tentative D call TRBD1 (6 bases). This CDR3 has 14 residues. The ends were cut back, 3 bases at V and 12 bases at J, with 21 bases in the middle. Germline loops: CDR1 GTSNPN, CDR2 SVGIG (reference sequence). The CDR3 sequence is CAWSRDRWGQPQFF. The DNA for the CDR3 is TGTGCCTGGAGCCGGGACCGCTGGGGACAACCGCAGTTCTTC.

The V call is TRBV27, the J call TRBJ1-2, with D maybe TRBD1 (6 bases). Per the germline V gene, CDR1 is MNHEY and CDR2 is SMNVEV (reference sequence). The V end was cut by 4 bases, the J end by 4 bases, with 16 bases between. This CDR3 region has 15 residues. The CDR3 is CASSYRQAPIYGYTF. In DNA form, the CDR3 reads TGTGCCAGCAGTTACCGACAGGCTCCAATCTATGGCTACACCTTC.

The rearrangement uses TRBV4-3 and TRBJ2-2; 8 nucleotides agree with TRBD2. The CDR3 totals 17 residues. In germline, CDR1 is LGHNA, CDR2 YSLEER. Trimming at V came to 0 bases and at J to 2 bases, leaving 5 bases not matched to a gene. The CDR3 region is CASSQDPAGVNTGELFF. In DNA form, the CDR3 reads TGCGCCAGCAGCCAAGATCCAGCGGGGGTTAACACCGGGGAGCTGTTTTTT.

The J gene is TRBJ1-5, the V gene TRBV4-3, with a possible D match to TRBD1 (6 bases). The V end lost 4 bases, the J end lost 1 base, and 11 bases lay between the germline ends. The CDR3 has 15 residues. CDR1 is LGHNA and CDR2 is YSLEER in the germline V gene. In DNA form, the CDR3 reads TGCGCCAGCAGCCCAAAGGGGGACAGCAATCAGCCCCAGCATTTT. Its protein product is CASSPKGDSNQPQHF.

The chain combines TRBV6-4 with TRBJ2-3, with 13 bases matching TRBD2. From germline, CDR1 is MRHNA and CDR2 SNTAGT. The CDR3 contains 19 residues. Trimming cost V 0 bases and J 0 bases; bases outside gene matches: 6. Here the CDR3 DNA reads TGTGCCAGCAGTGACTCAGCGACTAGCGGGGGGTCAAGCACAGATACGCAGTATTTT. Protein: CASSDSATSGGSSTDTQYF.

The CDR3, as DNA: TGTGCCAGCAGCCCGGATGTAGGGGGCTCGAGGGCCGGGGAGCTGTTTTTT. This gives the protein CASSPDVGGSRAGELFF. The V and J genes are TRBV25-1 and TRBJ2-2, with 7 bases lining up with TRBD1. Germline CDR1 reads MGHDK; CDR2 reads SYGVNS. CDR3 length equals 17 residues. The ends lost 6 bases at V and 6 bases at J; junction bases unmatched: 16.

This chain uses TRBV6-1 with TRBJ2-2, with 15 bases fitting TRBD2. CDR1 and CDR2 (germline): MNHNS, SASEGT. CDR3 length: 18 amino acids. V was clipped by 4 bases and J by 5 bases; unmatched bases: 8. In DNA, the CDR3 is TGTGCCAGCAGTGCCCGACCTGGACTAGCGGGGGGGACCGGGGAGCTGTTTTTT. It is translated as CASSARPGLAGGTGELFF.